This TCR beta chain was sequenced in a study of PD-L1 blockade in urothelial cancer. Study outcomes and limitations: Where pretreatment blood TCR clonality fell below the median, better survival was predicted.

Comments on this clone: Its specificity is not known.

Time point in this sample: peripheral blood 6 weeks after treatment start. The table came from immunoSEQ multiplex PCR; TCRdb's copy has only in-frame clones and leaves some out. The sample shows about 120,000 clones, about 84% of them seen only once. The germline V gene encodes CDR1 SGHDT and CDR2 YYEEEE. CDR3 length: 15 amino acids. J gave up 8 bases and V 4 bases, and 11 bases lay outside the gene matches. This clonotype was sampled from a man over 45 with urothelial cancer. The specimen was PBMCs, collected around atezolizumab (anti-PD-L1) treatment. V usage is TRBV5-6 and J usage is TRBJ2-4, with TRBD2 identical over 8 bases. CDR3 loop: CASSRADSGMYIQYF. The CDR3 bases are TGTGCCAGCAGCCGGGCCGATAGCGGGATGTACATTCAGTACTTC.